This entry concerns a single T cell receptor beta chain. V was clipped by 5 bases and J by 0 bases, with 13 bases between them. Germline V gene data show CDR1 as SGHNT and CDR2 as YENEEA. The CDR3 extends over 15 amino acids. These data originate in a study of T cell responses to AZD1222 COVID-19 vaccine. Libraries were prepared by immunoSEQ multiplex PCR; TCRdb keeps only in-frame clonotypes and omits some of them. The repertoire consists of roughly 130,000 clones, with around 85% occurring once and the leading ten covering 1.5% to 2%. The sample here was peripheral blood, taken on day 0 of AZD1222 vaccination. This sequence originates from an adult in good health. The rearrangement links TRBV11-3 to TRBJ1-1; tentative D call: TRBD1 (6 bases). This CDR3 reads CASSPRGGVNTEAFF. Here the CDR3 DNA reads TGTGCCAGCAGCCCCCGGGGGGGCGTGAACACTGAAGCTTTCTTT.